The 22 T cell receptor beta chains reported below all come from one sample, sequenced in a study of blood T cell repertoires in COVID-19. The repertoire was sequenced with immunoSEQ multiplex PCR; TCRdb's copy has only in-frame clones and lacks some. The data contain more than 150,000 clones, 80% to 85% of them singletons. The specimen sequenced was peripheral blood. The receptors originated from a woman aged 60-70 years with acute or convalescent COVID-19.

This rearrangement joins TRBV24-1 to TRBJ2-1; 9 nucleotides line up with TRBD2. This CDR3 region has 15 residues. Germline-derived CDR1 and CDR2 are KGHDR and SFDVKD. Trimming removed 5 bases from V and 4 bases from J; junction bases left unmatched: 5. Here the CDR3 DNA reads TGTGCCACCAGTGGGCCCAGCGGGGGGTACAATGAGCAGTTCTTC. Translation: CATSGPSGGYNEQFF.

This rearrangement joins TRBV29-1 to TRBJ1-2; D not certain. Germline assignment: CDR1 SQVTM and CDR2 ANQGSEA. The CDR3 is 12 residues long. Trimming left V 7 bases short and J 8 bases short, with 17 bases between. CDR3 nucleotides: TGCAGCGGCCGACCTCCCACGGGAGGCTACACCTTC. Protein product: CSGRPPTGGYTF.

This clone was recorded once. J is TRBJ2-7 and V is TRBV7-6; TRBD1 aligns across 7 bases. Germline V lookup: CDR1 SGHVS, CDR2 FNYEAQ. The CDR3 sequence is 15 residues long. The V gene end was trimmed by 3 bases and the J gene end by 2 bases; junction bases not matched to a gene: 7. The DNA for the CDR3 is TGTGCCAGCAGCTTTAGGGACAGCCAAGCCTACGAGCAGTACTTC. Translation: CASSFRDSQAYEQYF.

The DNA for the CDR3 is TGTGCCAGCAGCGTAGCTTCGGCAGGGTGGAAGGAAAAACTGTTTTTT. It codes for CASSVASAGWKEKLFF. The rearrangement joins TRBV9 to TRBJ1-4; a possible D gene is TRBD1 (5 bases). This CDR3 spans 16 amino acids. Trimming took off 0 bases at V and 8 bases at J, with 17 bases between the two ends. CDR1 and CDR2 (germline): SGDLS, YYNGEE.

The V call is TRBV5-1, the J call TRBJ2-7, with 8 bases identical to TRBD1. Trimming took 4 bases from V and 5 from J; bases not matched to a gene: 5. Germline V lookup: CDR1 SGHRS, CDR2 YFSETQ. This CDR3 is built from 13 residues. The CDR3 coding sequence is TGCGCCAGCAGCCAAGGACAGGGAAACGAGCAGTACTTC. This gives the protein CASSQGQGNEQYF.

In its sample, this clone was seen once. The chain employs TRBV6-2 or TRBV6-3 and TRBJ2-4, with TRBD1 identical over 7 bases. The CDR3 sequence is 13 residues long. Germline V gene lookup returns CDR1 MNHEY and CDR2 SVGEGT. The trim removed 2 bases at V and 13 bases at J, leaving 8 bases unmatched. This chain's CDR3 is CASSYAEGARQYF. The CDR3 DNA sequence: TGTGCCAGCAGTTACGCCGAGGGGGCCAGGCAGTACTTC.

This chain joins TRBV7-8 and TRBJ1-4, with TRBD1 matching over 9 bases. With 5 bases clipped from V and 7 bases from J, the junction kept 11 bases outside the gene matches. There are 16 residues in the CDR3. Germline V gene lookup returns CDR1 SGHVS and CDR2 FQNEAQ. The CDR3 loop reads CASSRSTGGGGEKLFF. The CDR3 nucleotides are TGTGCCAGCAGCCGAAGCACAGGGGGCGGCGGTGAAAAACTGTTTTTT.

This clone has just one count. The chain couples TRBV6-5 to TRBJ1-5; possibly TRBD1 for D (5 bases). The CDR3 has 14 residues. Germline V lookup: CDR1 MNHEY, CDR2 SVGAGI. The V and J ends lost 9 bases and 0 bases respectively, with 12 bases between them. CDR3 amino acids: CASSGGDSNQPQHF. The CDR3 DNA sequence: TGTGCCAGTTCGGGGGGGGATAGCAATCAGCCCCAGCATTTT.

This chain joins TRBV5-1 and TRBJ2-2; perhaps TRBD2 as D (6 bases). CDR3 length equals 15 residues. Germline CDR1 and CDR2: SGHRS and YFSETQ. V lost 3 bases to trimming and J lost 7 bases, with 16 bases between them. CDR3 bases: TGCGCCAGCAGCTCCCGACTAGGAGAGGGCGGGGAGCTGTTTTTT. Translation gives CASSSRLGEGGELFF.

This chain connects TRBV19 to TRBJ1-2, with 7 bases matching TRBD1. The CDR3 totals 14 residues. Germline loops: CDR1 LNHDA, CDR2 SQIVND (reference sequence). J was trimmed by 8 bases and V by 5 bases; bases with no gene match: 11. The CDR3 sequence: CASSSQGPSRGYTF. The CDR3 bases are TGTGCCAGTAGTTCACAGGGGCCTTCCAGGGGCTACACCTTC.

The chain couples TRBV5-1 to TRBJ2-4, with 10 bases that match TRBD2. The CDR3 sequence is 16 residues long. With V trimmed by 1 base and J by 4 bases, 5 bases remained unmatched. Germline assignment: CDR1 SGHRS and CDR2 YFSETQ. DNA of the CDR3: TGCGCCAGCAGCTTGTCTAGCGGGGGCCCTAAAAACATTCAGTACTTC. Protein sequence: CASSLSSGGPKNIQYF.

The V gene is TRBV30, the J gene TRBJ1-5; D is uncertain. The V end lost 4 bases, the J end lost 4 bases, and 11 bases lay between the germline ends. The V gene's germline CDR1 is GTSNPN and CDR2 SVGIG (reference sequence). There are 13 residues in the CDR3. CDR3 protein: CAWTEGGNQPQHF. The CDR3 coding sequence is TGTGCCTGGACGGAGGGTGGGAATCAGCCCCAGCATTTT. The whole variable domain, filled in from reference TRBV30 and TRBJ1-5, reads SQTIHQWPATLVQPVGSPLSLECTVEGTSNPNLYWYRQAAGRGLQLLFYSVGIGQISSEVPQNLSASRPQDRQFILSSKKLLLSDSGFYLCAWTEGGNQPQHFGDGTRLSIL.

The chain is built from TRBV7-9 and TRBJ2-5; a possible D gene is TRBD1 (5 bases). Trimming took 2 bases from V and 5 from J, leaving 12 bases between them. The CDR3 totals 14 residues. Per germline, CDR1 SEHNR and CDR2 FQNEAQ (reference sequence). In DNA form, the CDR3 reads TGTGCCAGCAGCTTATGGCAGGGCTTTGAGACCCAGTACTTC. Amino acid sequence: CASSLWQGFETQYF.

The chain joins TRBV5-6 to TRBJ2-7, with 11 nucleotides matching TRBD1. The germline V gene has CDR1 SGHDT and CDR2 YYEEEE. The CDR3 spans 14 residues. J lost 3 bases, V lost 5 bases, and 4 bases had no gene match. CDR3 bases: TGTGCCAGCAGTCCCGGGACAGGGGGCTACGAGCAGTACTTC. This gives the protein CASSPGTGGYEQYF. Based on the CDR3 plus reference TRBV5-6 and TRBJ2-7, the full variable domain is DAGVTQSPTHLIKTRGQQVTLRCSPKSGHDTVSWYQQALGQGPQFIFQYYEEEERQRGNFPDRFSGHQFPNYSSELNVNALLLGDSALYLCASSPGTGGYEQYFGPGTRLTVT.

This rearrangement joins TRBV5-1 to TRBJ2-7, with 11 bases identical to TRBD2. In germline, CDR1 is SGHRS, CDR2 YFSETQ. This CDR3 has 14 amino acids. Trimming took 4 bases from V and 1 from J; bases not matched to a gene: 1. As DNA, the CDR3 is TGCGCCAGCAGCCCTAGCGGGGGGTCCTACGAGCAGTACTTC. Translated, it gives CASSPSGGSYEQYF.

This chain joins TRBV30 and TRBJ1-2, with a tentative D call TRBD1 (6 bases). Germline V CDR1 and CDR2: GTSNPN, SVGIG (reference sequence). The CDR3 is 12 amino acids. Trimming took 4 bases from V and 7 from J, leaving 13 bases between them. The CDR3 protein is CAWTTGLSGYTF. The CDR3 nucleotides read TGTGCCTGGACAACAGGGTTAAGTGGCTACACCTTC.

This clone was seen a few times. The chain joins TRBV10-3 to TRBJ2-7; 8 bases align to TRBD1. V shed 4 bases, J shed 3 bases, and the junction held 17 bases outside the gene matches. Per germline, CDR1 ENHRY and CDR2 SYGVKD. The CDR3 spans 18 residues. CDR3 DNA: TGTGCCATCAGTGGGCAGGACAGGGTCGATCCGCCCTACTACGAGCAGTACTTC. Encoded protein: CAISGQDRVDPPYYEQYF.

The CDR3: CASSQEGGSNQPQHF. In DNA, the CDR3 is TGTGCCAGCAGCCAAGAAGGGGGTAGCAATCAGCCCCAGCATTTT. The chain is built from TRBV3-1 (or the pseudogene TRBV3-2) and TRBJ1-5, with D maybe TRBD1 (6 bases). Germline V gene sequence: CDR1 LGHDT, CDR2 YNNKEL (reference sequence). The CDR3 totals 15 residues. Trimming shortened V by 0 bases and J by 0 bases, and 6 bases separated the two germline ends.

V usage is TRBV6-2 or TRBV6-3 and J usage is TRBJ2-7, with TRBD1 identical over 9 bases. The CDR3 is 14 residues long. With V trimmed by 5 bases and J by 1 base, 3 bases remained unmatched. Germline CDR1 reads MNHEY; CDR2 reads SVGEGT. DNA for the CDR3: TGTGCCAGCAGTGCCGGACAGGGGTCCTACGAGCAGTACTTC. Encoded protein: CASSAGQGSYEQYF.

The CDR3 DNA reads TGTGCCATCAGTGATCAAGACAGGGGGGGCTACGAGCAGTACTTC. It specifies CAISDQDRGGYEQYF. The chain joins TRBV10-3 to TRBJ2-7, with 9 bases that match TRBD1. The junction had 6 bases not matched to a gene; V was cut back by 3 bases and J by 3 bases. Germline V gene data show CDR1 as ENHRY and CDR2 as SYGVKD. The CDR3 length is 15 residues.

The CDR3 protein is CASRSGGGYNEQFF. In DNA, the CDR3 is TGTGCCAGCAGGAGCGGTGGAGGCTACAATGAGCAGTTCTTC. The gene calls are TRBV6-6 and TRBJ2-1, with a possible D match to TRBD2 (5 bases). V lost 6 bases, J lost 3 bases, and 12 bases lay in between. The CDR3 has 14 residues. The germline V gene has CDR1 MNHNY and CDR2 SVGAGI (reference sequence).

CDR3 bases: TGTGCCAGCAGTGCCGAGGTGGGGAACACTGAAGCTTTCTTT. This translates into CASSAEVGNTEAFF. This rearrangement joins TRBV2 to TRBJ1-1, with unresolved D. The CDR3 is 14 amino acids. CDR1 and CDR2 from the germline V gene are SNHLY and FYNNEI. V was shortened by 4 bases and J by 1 base, with 10 bases between the two germline ends.